A single sample is the source of the 15 T cell receptor beta chains below, sequenced in a study of shared clonotypes between healthy human individuals. TCRdb keeps only in-frame clones here, not all; method: immunoSEQ multiplex PCR. The sample consists of roughly 1 million clones, approximately 68% of them appearing once. The sample was memory CD4+ T cells sorted from blood. Subset meaning: CD45RA-negative fraction. The receptors here all came from a man aged 18 to 29 in good health.

The chain carries TRBV19 and TRBJ2-6, with a possible D match to TRBD2 (5 bases). Germline V lookup: CDR1 LNHDA, CDR2 SQIVND (reference sequence). V was shortened by 7 bases and J by 4 bases, with 23 bases between the two germline ends. This CDR3 contains 18 residues. This CDR3 reads CASTHTPGMDVGANVLTF. The CDR3, as DNA: TGTGCCAGTACCCACACGCCGGGGATGGACGTCGGGGCCAACGTCCTGACTTTC.

The gene calls are TRBV19 and TRBJ2-6; perhaps TRBD2 as D (6 bases). CDR1 and CDR2 (germline): LNHDA, SQIVND (reference sequence). This CDR3 comprises 18 residues. V was pared by 1 base and J by 1 base, with 14 bases between. The CDR3 nucleotides are TGTGCCAGTAGTATAGGCGGGGCAACCCCGTCTGGGGCCAACGTCCTGACTTTC. Residues: CASSIGGATPSGANVLTF.

The V gene is TRBV5-5, the J gene TRBJ2-7, with a possible D match to TRBD1 (6 bases). Germline V gives CDR1 SGHKS, CDR2 YYEKEE (reference sequence). There are 12 residues in the CDR3. Trimming cost V 4 bases and J 7 bases, with 12 bases left between them. The CDR3 here is CASSLLTGEQYF. The CDR3 region has the DNA TGTGCCAGCAGCCTACTTACAGGGGAGCAGTACTTC. Full variable domain (outside the CDR3, taken from reference TRBV5-5 and TRBJ2-7): DAGVTQSPTHLIKTRGQQVTLRCSPISGHKSVSWYQQVLGQGPQFIFQYYEKEERGRGNFPDRFSARQFPNYSSELNVNALLLGDSALYLCASSLLTGEQYFGPGTRLTVT.

The gene calls are TRBV6-5 and TRBJ2-5; tentatively, D is TRBD1 or TRBD2 (6 bases each). Per the germline V gene, CDR1 is MNHEY and CDR2 is SVGAGI. This CDR3 comprises 14 residues. The V gene lost 7 bases and the J gene lost 9 bases, with 21 bases spanning the gap. The CDR3: CASTRGGHGEAQYF. The CDR3 region has the DNA TGTGCCAGCACCAGAGGGGGTCATGGGGAGGCCCAGTACTTC.

The V and J genes are TRBV11-2 and TRBJ2-5, with 7 bases fitting TRBD2. The CDR3 covers 16 residues. V shed 4 bases and J 5 bases; nucleotides not matched to a gene: 13. In germline, CDR1 is SGHAT, CDR2 FQNNGV. The CDR3 nucleotides are TGTGCCAGCAGCTCGCTACGAGGGAGGGCCTTTGAGACCCAGTACTTC. Protein product: CASSSLRGRAFETQYF.

The chain recombines TRBV29-1 with TRBJ1-1; D might be TRBD1 (6 bases). CDR3 length: 12 residues. Germline V CDR1 and CDR2: SQVTM, ANQGSEA. Trimming removed 3 bases from V and 1 base from J, with 6 bases in between. The CDR3 is CSVETGNTEAFF. DNA for the CDR3: TGCAGCGTTGAGACAGGGAACACTGAAGCTTTCTTT.

This clone was detected many times. This sequence joins TRBV5-8 and TRBJ2-7, with unresolved D. The germline V gene encodes CDR1 SGHTS and CDR2 YDEGEE. The V end was cut by 3 bases, the J end by 1 base, with 8 bases between. The CDR3 runs 13 residues. The CDR3 nucleotides are TGTGCCAGCAGCTCCCCAGTGTCCTACGAGCAGTACTTC. Translating it yields CASSSPVSYEQYF. Together with reference TRBV5-8 and TRBJ2-7, the CDR3 gives the full variable domain: EAGVTQSPTHLIKTRGQQATLRCSPISGHTSVYWYQQALGLGLQFLLWYDEGEERNRGNFPPRFSGRQFPNYSSELNVNALELEDSALYLCASSSPVSYEQYFGPGTRLTVT.

CDR3 amino acids: CAWSKVYEQYF. In DNA form, the CDR3 reads TGTGCCTGGAGTAAGGTCTACGAGCAGTACTTC. This chain links TRBV30 with TRBJ2-5; D is unresolved. TRBJ2-7 explains the end of the DNA better; the J call may be wrong. The CDR3 is 11 amino acids. CDR1 and CDR2 (germline): GTSNPN, SVGIG (reference sequence).

This chain uses TRBV29-1 with TRBJ1-1; the match to TRBD1 covers 12 bases. Germline CDR1 is SQVTM and CDR2 is ANQGSEA. The length of the CDR3 is 15 residues. DNA for the CDR3: TGCAGGGTGGGACAGGGGGCATCAGTCGGCACTGAAGCTTTCTTT. It specifies CRVGQGASVGTEAFF.

This chain joins TRBV5-1 and TRBJ2-1, with 8 bases identical to TRBD2. This CDR3 contains 16 residues. V lost 0 bases and J lost 4; bases outside the gene matches: 6. CDR1 SGHRS and CDR2 YFSETQ come from the germline V gene. CDR3 bases: TGCGCCAGCAGCTTGGCCTTGGTAGCGGGATACAATGAGCAGTTCTTC. It translates to CASSLALVAGYNEQFF.

The V and J genes are TRBV4-1 and TRBJ2-7; 7 nucleotides match TRBD2. The CDR3 sequence is 13 residues long. Germline CDR1 is MGHRA and CDR2 is YSYEKL. Germline trimming cut 4 bases from V and 3 bases from J; bases unmatched to any gene: 3. The DNA of the CDR3 is TGCGCCAGCAGCCGGTCGGGGGGCTACGAGCAGTACTTC. Amino acid sequence: CASSRSGGYEQYF.

Comments on this clone: At one of its ends the junction is not consistent with the germline gene, which may arise from a read error. The chain recombines TRBV7-7 with TRBJ2-7; 13 bases agree with TRBD2. CDR3 size: 15 residues. Per the germline V gene, CDR1 is SSHAT and CDR2 is FNYEAQ (reference sequence). This CDR3 is CASSENGLAGDEQYF. CDR3 nucleotide sequence: TGTGCTAGCAGCGAAAACGGACTAGCGGGAGACGAGCAGTACTTC.

The chain employs TRBV2 and TRBJ2-2; tentative D call: TRBD2 (6 bases). Germline V gives CDR1 SNHLY, CDR2 FYNNEI. The CDR3 runs to 15 residues. V was clipped by 6 bases and J by 1 base, with 12 bases between them. CDR3 nucleotides: TGTGCCAGCAGGCCCGGGACTCAGAACACCGGGGAGCTGTTTTTT. Translated: CASRPGTQNTGELFF.

This clone was seen a handful of times. V usage is TRBV5-6 and J usage is TRBJ1-1; D not certain. V lost 7 bases and J lost 5, with 21 bases in between. Germline values: CDR1 SGHDT, CDR2 YYEEEE. This CDR3 has 15 residues. The CDR3 protein is CASYISGHLGTEAFF. CDR3 DNA: TGTGCCAGCTACATTTCGGGCCATCTGGGGACTGAAGCTTTCTTT.

The rearrangement joins TRBV5-1 to TRBJ2-2; TRBD1 is a possible D gene (5 bases). CDR1 and CDR2 (germline): SGHRS, YFSETQ. V gave up 1 base and J gave up 4 bases, with 11 bases separating them. This CDR3 is built from 15 residues. The CDR3 DNA reads as TGCGCCAGCAGCTTGTTAACCCAGGGCACCGGGGAGCTGTTTTTT. This gives the protein CASSLLTQGTGELFF.